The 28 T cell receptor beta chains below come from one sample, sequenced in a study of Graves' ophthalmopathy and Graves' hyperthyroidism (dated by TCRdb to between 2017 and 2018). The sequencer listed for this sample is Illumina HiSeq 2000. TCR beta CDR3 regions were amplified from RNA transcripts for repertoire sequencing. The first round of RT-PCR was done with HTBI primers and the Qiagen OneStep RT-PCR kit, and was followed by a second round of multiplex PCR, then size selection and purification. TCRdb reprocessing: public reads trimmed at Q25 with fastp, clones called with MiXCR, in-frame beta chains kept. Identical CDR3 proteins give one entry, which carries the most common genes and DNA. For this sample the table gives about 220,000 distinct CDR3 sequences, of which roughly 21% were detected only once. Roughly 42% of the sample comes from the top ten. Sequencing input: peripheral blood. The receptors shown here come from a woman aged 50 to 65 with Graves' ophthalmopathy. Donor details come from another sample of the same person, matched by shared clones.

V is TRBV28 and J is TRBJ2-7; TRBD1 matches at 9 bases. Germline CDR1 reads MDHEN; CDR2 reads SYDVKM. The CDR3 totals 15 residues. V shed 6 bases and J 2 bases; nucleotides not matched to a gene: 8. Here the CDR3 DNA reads TGTGCCAGCAGGTCCGGGACAGGGACCCCCTACGAGCAGTACTTC. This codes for CASRSGTGTPYEQYF.

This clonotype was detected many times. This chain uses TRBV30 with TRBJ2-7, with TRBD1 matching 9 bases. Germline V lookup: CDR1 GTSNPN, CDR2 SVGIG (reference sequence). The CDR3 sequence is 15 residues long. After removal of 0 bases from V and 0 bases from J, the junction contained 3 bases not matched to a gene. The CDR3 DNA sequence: TGTGCCTGGAGTGTACAGGGGGCTCGCTCCTACGAGCAGTACTTC. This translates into CAWSVQGARSYEQYF.

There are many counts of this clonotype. CDR3 bases: TGTGCCAGCAGTAACCGCCGGCAGGGGTCCTACGAGCAGTACTTC. Amino acids: CASSNRRQGSYEQYF. The chain recombines TRBV2 with TRBJ2-7, with D maybe TRBD1 (6 bases). Germline V lookup: CDR1 SNHLY, CDR2 FYNNEI. V gave up 5 bases and J gave up 1 base, with 15 bases separating them. The CDR3 covers 15 residues.

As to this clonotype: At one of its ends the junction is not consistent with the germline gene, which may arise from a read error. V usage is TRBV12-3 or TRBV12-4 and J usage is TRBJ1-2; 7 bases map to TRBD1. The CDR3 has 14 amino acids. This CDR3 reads CASSYLGQYYGYNF. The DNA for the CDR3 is TGTGCCAGCAGTTACCTGGGACAGTACTATGGCTACAACTTC.

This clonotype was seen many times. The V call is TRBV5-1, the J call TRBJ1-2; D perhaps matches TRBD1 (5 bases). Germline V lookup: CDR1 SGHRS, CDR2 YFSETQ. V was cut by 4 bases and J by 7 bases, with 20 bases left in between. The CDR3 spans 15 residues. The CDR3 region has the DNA TGCGCCAGCAGCCGGGACGGCGAGATTCTTCGTGGCTACACCTTC. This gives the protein CASSRDGEILRGYTF.

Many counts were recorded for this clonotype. CDR3 residues: CASSYKAEAFF. In DNA, the CDR3 is TGTGCCAGCAGTTACAAGGCTGAAGCTTTCTTT. The chain combines TRBV6-2 or TRBV6-3 with TRBJ1-1; D call uncertain. CDR3 length equals 11 residues. Trimming removed 2 bases from V and 6 bases from J, with 4 bases in between. Per germline, CDR1 MNHEY and CDR2 SVGEGT.

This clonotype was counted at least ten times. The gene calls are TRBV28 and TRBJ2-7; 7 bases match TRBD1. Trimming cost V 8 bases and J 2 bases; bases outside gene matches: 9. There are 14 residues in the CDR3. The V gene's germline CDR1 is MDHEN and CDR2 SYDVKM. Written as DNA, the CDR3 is TGTGCCAGCTTCCGGAGCACAGGGGCCTACGAGCAGTACTTC. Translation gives CASFRSTGAYEQYF. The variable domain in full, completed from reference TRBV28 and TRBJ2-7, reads DVKVTQSSRYLVKRTGEKVFLECVQDMDHENMFWYRQDPGLGLRLIYFSYDVKMKEKGDIPEGYSVSREKKERFSLILESASTNQTSMYLCASFRSTGAYEQYFGPGTRLTVT.

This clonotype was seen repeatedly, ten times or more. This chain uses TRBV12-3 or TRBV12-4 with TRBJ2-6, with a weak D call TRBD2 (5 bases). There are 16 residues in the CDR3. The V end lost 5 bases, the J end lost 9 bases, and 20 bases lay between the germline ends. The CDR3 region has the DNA TGTGCCAGCAGTCCCCCTGCCGGGTATCGGGACAACGTCCTGACTTTC. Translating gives CASSPPAGYRDNVLTF.

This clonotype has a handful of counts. Here the CDR3 DNA reads TGTGCCAGCAGCTTGGACGGATCGTCCACAGATACGCAGTATTTT. Residues: CASSLDGSSTDTQYF. This chain joins TRBV11-1 and TRBJ2-3; D is uncertain. The CDR3 is 15 residues long. CDR1 is SGHAT and CDR2 is FQDESV in the germline V gene (reference sequence). The germline V and J ends were trimmed by 3 bases and 2 bases, with 12 bases remaining between them.

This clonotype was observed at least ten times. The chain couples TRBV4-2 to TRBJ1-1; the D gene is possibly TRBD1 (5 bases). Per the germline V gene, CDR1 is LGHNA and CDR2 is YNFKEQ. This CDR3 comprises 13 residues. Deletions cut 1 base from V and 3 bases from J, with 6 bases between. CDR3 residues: CASSQGRDTEAFF. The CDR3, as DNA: TGTGCCAGCAGCCAAGGCAGGGACACTGAAGCTTTCTTT.

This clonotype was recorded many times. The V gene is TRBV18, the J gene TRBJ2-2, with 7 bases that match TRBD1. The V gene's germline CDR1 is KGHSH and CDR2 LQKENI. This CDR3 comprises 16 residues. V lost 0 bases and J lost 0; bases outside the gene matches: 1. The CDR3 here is CASSPPDRTNTGELFF. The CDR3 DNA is TGTGCCAGCTCACCACCGGACAGGACGAACACCGGGGAGCTGTTTTTT.

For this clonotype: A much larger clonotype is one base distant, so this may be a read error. The chain's CDR3 is CACQGTYTGGLFF. As DNA, the CDR3 is TGTGCCTGCCAGGGAACTTACACCGGGGGGCTGTTTTTT. The chain links TRBV6-2 or TRBV6-3 to TRBJ2-2, with D possibly being TRBD2 (6 bases). The length of the CDR3 is 13 residues. Looked up from germline, CDR1 is MNHEY and CDR2 is SVGEGT.

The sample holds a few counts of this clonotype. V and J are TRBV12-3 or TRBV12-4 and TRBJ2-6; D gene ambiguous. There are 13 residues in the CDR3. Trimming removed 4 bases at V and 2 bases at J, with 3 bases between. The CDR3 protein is CASSWPGANVLTF. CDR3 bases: TGTGCCAGCAGTTGGCCTGGGGCCAACGTCCTGACTTTC.

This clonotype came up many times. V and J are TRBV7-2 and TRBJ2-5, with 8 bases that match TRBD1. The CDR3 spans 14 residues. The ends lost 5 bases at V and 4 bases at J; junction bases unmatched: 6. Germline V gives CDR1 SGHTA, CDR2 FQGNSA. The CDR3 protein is CASSLQQGVETQYF. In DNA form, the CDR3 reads TGTGCCAGCAGCCTGCAACAGGGGGTAGAGACCCAGTACTTC.

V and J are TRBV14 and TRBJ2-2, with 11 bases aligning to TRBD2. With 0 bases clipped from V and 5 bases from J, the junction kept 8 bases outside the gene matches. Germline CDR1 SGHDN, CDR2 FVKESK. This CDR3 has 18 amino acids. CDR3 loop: CASSQDLALAGETGELFF. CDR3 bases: TGTGCCAGCAGCCAAGATCTGGCACTAGCGGGAGAAACCGGGGAGCTGTTTTTT.

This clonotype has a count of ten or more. CDR3 protein: CASGLGVAGELFF. The CDR3 bases are TGTGCCAGCGGTTTAGGGGTTGCCGGGGAGCTGTTTTTT. The chain uses TRBV6-5 and TRBJ2-2, with D possibly TRBD1 on 5 matching bases. CDR3 length: 13 amino acids. Looked up from germline, CDR1 is MNHEY and CDR2 is SVGAGI. Trimming stripped 8 bases from V and 6 bases from J, with 13 bases between.

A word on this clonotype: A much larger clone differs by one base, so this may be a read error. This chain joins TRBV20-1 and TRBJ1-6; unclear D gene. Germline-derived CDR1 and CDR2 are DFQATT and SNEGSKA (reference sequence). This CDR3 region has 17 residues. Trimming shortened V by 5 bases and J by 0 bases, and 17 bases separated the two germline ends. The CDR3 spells CSASRVNISSYNSPLHF. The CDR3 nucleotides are TGCAGTGCTTCGAGGGTGAACATCAGCTCCTATAATTCACCCCTCCACTTT.

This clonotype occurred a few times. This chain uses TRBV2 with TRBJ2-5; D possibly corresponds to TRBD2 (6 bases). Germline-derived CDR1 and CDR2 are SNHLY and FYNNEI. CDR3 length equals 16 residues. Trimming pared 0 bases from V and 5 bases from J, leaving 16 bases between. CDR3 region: CASSEASTGSGETQYF. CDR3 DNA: TGTGCCAGCAGTGAAGCGTCAACCGGGAGTGGGGAGACCCAGTACTTC.

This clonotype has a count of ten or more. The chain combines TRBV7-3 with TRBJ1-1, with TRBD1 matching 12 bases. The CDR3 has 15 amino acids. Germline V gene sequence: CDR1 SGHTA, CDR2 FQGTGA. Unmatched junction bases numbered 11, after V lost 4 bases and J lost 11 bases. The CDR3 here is CASSSQPGTGGQAFF. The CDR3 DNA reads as TGTGCCAGCAGCTCACAACCCGGGACAGGGGGCCAGGCTTTCTTT.

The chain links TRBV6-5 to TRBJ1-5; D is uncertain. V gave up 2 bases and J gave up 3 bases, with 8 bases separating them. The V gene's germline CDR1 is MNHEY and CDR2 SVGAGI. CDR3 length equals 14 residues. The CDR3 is CASSYNPYNQPQHF. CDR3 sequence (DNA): TGTGCCAGCAGTTACAATCCGTACAATCAGCCCCAGCATTTT.

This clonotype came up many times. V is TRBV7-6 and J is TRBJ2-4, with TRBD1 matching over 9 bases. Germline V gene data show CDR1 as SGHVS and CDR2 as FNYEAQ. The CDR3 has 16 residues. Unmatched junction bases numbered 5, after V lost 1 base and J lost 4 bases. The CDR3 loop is CASSLGWDRAKNIQYF. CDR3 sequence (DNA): TGTGCCAGCAGCTTAGGGTGGGACAGGGCTAAAAACATTCAGTACTTC.

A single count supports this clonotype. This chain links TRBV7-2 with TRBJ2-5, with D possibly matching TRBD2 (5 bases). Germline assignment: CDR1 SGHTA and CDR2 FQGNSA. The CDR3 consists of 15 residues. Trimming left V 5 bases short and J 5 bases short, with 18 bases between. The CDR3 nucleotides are TGTGCCAGCAGCCTCATTCTTAGGACGGGGGAGACCCAGTACTTC. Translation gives CASSLILRTGETQYF.

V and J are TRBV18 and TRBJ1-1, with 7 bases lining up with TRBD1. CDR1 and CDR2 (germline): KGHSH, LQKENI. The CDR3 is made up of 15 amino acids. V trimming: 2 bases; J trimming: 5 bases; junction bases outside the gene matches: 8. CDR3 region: CASSPRGRGTTEAFF. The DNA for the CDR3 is TGTGCCAGCTCACCAAGGGGGCGCGGGACTACTGAAGCTTTCTTT.

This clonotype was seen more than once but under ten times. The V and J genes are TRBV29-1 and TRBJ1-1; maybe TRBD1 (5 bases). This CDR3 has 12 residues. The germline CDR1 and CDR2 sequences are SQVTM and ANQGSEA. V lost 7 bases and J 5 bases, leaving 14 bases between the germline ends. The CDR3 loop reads CSAGGVGTEAFF. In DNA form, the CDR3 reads TGCAGCGCAGGAGGGGTTGGTACTGAAGCTTTCTTT.

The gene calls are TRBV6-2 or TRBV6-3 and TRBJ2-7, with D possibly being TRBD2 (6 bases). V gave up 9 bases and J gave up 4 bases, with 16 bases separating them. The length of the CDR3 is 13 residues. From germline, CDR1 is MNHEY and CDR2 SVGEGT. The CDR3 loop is CASNRDFRYEQYF. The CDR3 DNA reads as TGTGCCAGTAATAGGGACTTTCGGTACGAGCAGTACTTC.

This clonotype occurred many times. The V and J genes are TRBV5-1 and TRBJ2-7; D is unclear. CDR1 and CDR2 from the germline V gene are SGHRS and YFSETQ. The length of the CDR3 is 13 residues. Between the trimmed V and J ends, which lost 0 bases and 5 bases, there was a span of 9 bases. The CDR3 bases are TGCGCCAGCAGCTTGGTCGCTAGGGACGAGCAGTACTTC. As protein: CASSLVARDEQYF. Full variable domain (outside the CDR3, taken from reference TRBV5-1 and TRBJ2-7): KAGVTQTPRYLIKTRGQQVTLSCSPISGHRSVSWYQQTPGQGLQFLFEYFSETQRNKGNFPGRFSGRQFSNSRSEMNVSTLELGDSALYLCASSLVARDEQYFGPGTRLTVT.

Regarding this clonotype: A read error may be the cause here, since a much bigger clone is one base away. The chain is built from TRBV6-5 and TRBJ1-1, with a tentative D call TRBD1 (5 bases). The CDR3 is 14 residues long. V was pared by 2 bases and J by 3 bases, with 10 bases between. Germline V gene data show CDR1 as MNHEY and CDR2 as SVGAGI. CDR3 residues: CASSYRGGDTEAFF. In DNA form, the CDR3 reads TGTGCCAGCAGTTACCGGGGGGGGGACACTGAAGCTTTCTTT.

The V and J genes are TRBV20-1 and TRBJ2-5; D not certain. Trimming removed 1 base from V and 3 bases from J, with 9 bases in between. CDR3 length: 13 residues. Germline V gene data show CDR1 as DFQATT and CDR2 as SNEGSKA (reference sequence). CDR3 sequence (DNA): TGCAGTGCTAGAGCCGCTCATAAAGAGACCCAGTACTTC. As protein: CSARAAHKETQYF.